These T cell receptor beta chains were read from a single sample in a study of T cells expressing NK-cell markers. TCRdb reprocessed the 5' RACE reads, with one entry per CDR3 protein and no DNA. In all, the sample yields about 160,000 distinct CDR3 sequences. Sequencing was performed on blood T cells: a sorted CD56 or NKG2C T cell subset, CD4+ or CD8+ T cells, or bulk PBMC T cells (not recorded which). The source is a woman aged 18-70 years in good health. The CDR3 runs from the conserved cysteine through the conserved F or W.

TRBJ1-2	TRBV12-3/TRBV12-4	CASTYLKGQAYGYTF
TRBJ2-2	TRBV7-3	CASSLLPIKTGELFF
TRBJ1-4	TRBV11-2	CASSSTRTGGEKLFF
TRBJ1-1	TRBV14	CASSRVPHTEAFF
TRBJ2-2	TRBV30	CAWGTSGTGGRELFF
TRBJ2-7	TRBV5-6	CASSLEGLYEQYF
TRBJ1-1	TRBV24-1	CATSDIMGTEAFF
TRBJ2-1	TRBV7-9	CASNERAITVGEQFF
TRBJ2-1	TRBV19	CASQTSGKLNEQFF
TRBJ2-7	TRBV5-1	CASSLDRYEQYF
TRBJ1-1	TRBV2	CASRQQGGAEAFF
TRBJ2-3	TRBV20-1	CSASLLAGTDTQYF
TRBJ1-1	TRBV29-1	CSVRHGTGVTEAFF
TRBJ1-2	TRBV4-1	CASSQDLLTPRYGYTF
TRBJ2-4	TRBV10-2	CASSPVQEAKNIQYF
TRBJ2-1	TRBV7-9	CASSQLAGGMDEQFF
TRBJ2-1	TRBV20-1	CSAVEPLSYNEQFF
TRBJ1-6	TRBV3-1	CASSRDRNSPLHF
TRBJ1-5	TRBV20-1	CSATWTGGQPQHF
TRBJ2-2	TRBV3-1	CASSLGGARTGELFF
TRBJ2-3	TRBV20-1	CSARGFERGGGNTDTQYF
TRBJ2-5	TRBV6-1	CASRDTGVETQYF
TRBJ2-3	TRBV12-3/TRBV12-4	CASSRGGIFTDTQYF
TRBJ2-5	TRBV6-1	CASSRDFQETQYF
TRBJ2-3	TRBV4-1	CASSQASANTQYF
TRBJ2-3	TRBV5-1	CASSSGTFSTDTQYF
TRBJ2-7	TRBV20-1	CSAGSTYEQYF
TRBJ2-1	TRBV5-1	CASSYGLAGGSYNEQFF
TRBJ2-6	TRBV3-1	CASSTSSGGVSGANVLTF
TRBJ2-1	TRBV6-1	CASSDTGTSNEQFF
TRBJ1-5	TRBV7-6	CASRSGTTNQPQHF
TRBJ2-5	TRBV4-1	CASSRRTSGQQETQYF
TRBJ1-2	TRBV18	CASSPTTTSSDYGYTF
TRBJ1-4	TRBV13	CASSLKGKTNEKLFF
TRBJ2-7	TRBV9	CASSVDVQGSYEQYF
TRBJ2-7	TRBV12-3/TRBV12-4	CASSSPYEQYF
TRBJ2-2	TRBV7-9	CASSLSAANTGELFF
TRBJ2-7	TRBV3-1	CASSQKGHPGSEQYF
TRBJ2-5	TRBV3-1	CASRTRVQETQYF
TRBJ1-4	TRBV5-5	CASSRDGGNEKLFF
TRBJ2-1	TRBV5-1	CASSILGDEYNEQFF
TRBJ2-1	TRBV15	CATSRGTGSYNEQFF
TRBJ2-5	TRBV5-1	CASSLEGGPETQYF
TRBJ2-2	TRBV2	CASSGGSGGPNTGELFF
TRBJ1-1	TRBV9	CASSVSEYTEAFF
TRBJ2-5	TRBV20-1	CSAGDRGLIETQYF
TRBJ2-3	TRBV6-1	CASISGVDTQYF
TRBJ2-1	TRBV7-9	CASSLRQGGFNEQFF
TRBJ2-1	TRBV3-1	CASSPGGNNEQFF
TRBJ1-1	TRBV3-1	CASSQEGGGRTEAFF
TRBJ1-4	TRBV7-9	CASSLPAANEKLFF
TRBJ2-7	TRBV5-1	CASGQGATYEQYF
TRBJ1-1	TRBV3-1	CASSPGTGGDNTEAFF
TRBJ2-1	TRBV5-1	CASSAAGVPNEQFF
TRBJ1-4	TRBV11-2	CASTWGAGNEKLFF
TRBJ2-7	TRBV12-3/TRBV12-4	CASSLIGTGKDYEQYF
TRBJ1-3	TRBV10-3	CAAGYSGNTIYF